The rows below give T cell receptor beta chains drawn from one sample of a study of PD-1 blockade in classical Hodgkin lymphoma. Here immunoSEQ multiplex PCR was the method, and the copy in TCRdb shows in-frame clones only, minus some. The sample lists approximately 26,000 clones; roughly 79% were seen once. Sequencing was performed on peripheral blood mononuclear cells (PBMCs), taken before the second cycle of nivolumab. Every receptor here comes from a human donor with classical Hodgkin lymphoma. The CDR3 runs from the conserved cysteine through the conserved F or W. Size is omitted from some rows. Given values are once, few, many or a class for expanded clones.

v_call clone_size cdr3_length cdr3_aa
TRBV30 . 12 CAWSTTGRELFF
TRBV7-8 . 13 CASSLAPPYEQYF
TRBV6-6 . 13 CASSWREQETQYF
TRBV2 once 16 CASSEGVLGGGYEQYF
TRBV7-8 . 16 CASSVKGASGANVLTF
TRBV4-1 . 15 CASSQDRTENYGYTF
TRBV5-1 . 15 CASSLARGGVKTQYF
TRBV4-1 . 16 CASSPPGGTEQETQYF
TRBV4-1 . 16 CASSTRTGPDTDTQYF
TRBV27 . 11 CASSPPQKLFF
TRBV25-1 . 13 CASSGDSNEKLFF
TRBV2 . 13 CASREDRVYEQYF
TRBV9 . 15 CASSVGLAAGNEQFF
TRBV7-2 . 16 CASSLGGTGKTYEQYF
TRBV19 . 14 CASSEGTGNEKLFF
TRBV7-2 few 15 CASSTGTGGTDTQYF
TRBV11-2 few 12 CASNNGGYEQYF
TRBV6-1 . 13 CASSGQGPDGYTF
TRBV28 . 14 CASSFGGAVGELFF